This T cell receptor beta chain was sequenced in a study of blood T cell repertoires in COVID-19. Turning to the study itself: Acute and convalescent COVID-19 specimens originated in the United States, Italy and Spain.

Original handling: Amplified reference gene primers provided the basis for estimating nucleated cell counts. Produced via immunoSEQ multiplex PCR; TCRdb's table is partial and in-frame only. For V, J and clone size, that table is used; D and trimming come from the DNA. The sample lists about 89,000 clones, around 72% occurring once. Germline lookup yields CDR1 ENHRY and CDR2 SYGVKD. The ends lost 5 bases at V and 1 base at J; junction bases unmatched: 2. The CDR3 is 14 amino acids. The chain combines TRBV10-3 with TRBJ2-7; 10 nucleotides match TRBD2. Sequencing was carried out using peripheral blood. This TCR derives from a woman at least 80 years old with acute or convalescent COVID-19. The DNA for the CDR3 is TGTGCCATCAGTCCTAGCGGGGGTTCCTACGAGCAGTACTTC. Translated: CAISPSGGSYEQYF.